This T cell receptor (beta chain) was recovered during a study of PD-1 blockade in classical Hodgkin lymphoma. Study context: Patients were treated with nivolumab at 3 mg/kg, and this was given intravenously every 2 weeks. General study results and limits: A significant rise in TCR diversity was seen by C4D1 for CD4+ cells but not for CD8+ cells. Complete responders matched newly diagnosed patients in baseline diversity.

Worth noting for this clone: Its antigen is unknown.

Assay used: immunoSEQ multiplex PCR; TCRdb lists only in-frame clones, some missing. The sample yields 80,000 to 100,000 clones, roughly 79% seen once. Relapse after autologous stem cell transplantation occurred in every patient, and brentuximab vedotin exposure varied. The CDR3 extends over 14 amino acids. Per the germline V gene, CDR1 is MDHEN and CDR2 is SYDVKM. Trimming took off 2 bases at V and 2 bases at J, with 10 bases between the two ends. This receptor was taken from a human donor with classical Hodgkin lymphoma. The sample here was peripheral blood mononuclear cells (PBMCs), taken before the second cycle of nivolumab. The V and J genes are TRBV28 and TRBJ2-7; D is possibly TRBD1 (5 bases). The CDR3 loop reads CASSLSGHTYEQYF. CDR3 bases: TGTGCCAGCAGTTTAAGTGGACACACCTACGAGCAGTACTTC.